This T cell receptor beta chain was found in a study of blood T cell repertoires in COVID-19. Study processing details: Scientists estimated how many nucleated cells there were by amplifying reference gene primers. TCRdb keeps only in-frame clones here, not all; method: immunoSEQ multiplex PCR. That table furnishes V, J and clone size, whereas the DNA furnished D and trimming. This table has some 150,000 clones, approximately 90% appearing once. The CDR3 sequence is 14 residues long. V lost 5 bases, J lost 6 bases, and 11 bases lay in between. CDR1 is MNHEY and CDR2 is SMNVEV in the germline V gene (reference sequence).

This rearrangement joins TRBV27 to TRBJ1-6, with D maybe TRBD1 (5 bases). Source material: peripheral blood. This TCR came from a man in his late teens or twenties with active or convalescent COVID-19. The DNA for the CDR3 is TGTGCCAGCAGTCCATTAGGGGTTAATTCACCCCTCCACTTT. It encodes CASSPLGVNSPLHF.